This T cell receptor (beta chain) was sequenced in a study of T cell changes during pregnancy in multiple sclerosis. J gave up 0 bases and V 5 bases, and 3 bases lay outside the gene matches. The germline gives CDR1 LNHNV, CDR2 YYDKDF (reference sequence). The CDR3 runs to 15 residues. This table comes from immunoSEQ multiplex PCR, and its TCRdb copy is limited to in-frame clones, with some not included. The sample contains 37,000 or so clones, 75% to 95% of which appear only once. The chain employs TRBV15 and TRBJ2-2; TRBD1 aligns across 7 bases. The sample here was CD4+ T cells from peripheral blood mononuclear cells, taken in the second trimester of pregnancy. This TCR came from a female donor in good health, enrolled as a control in a pregnancy study. In DNA form, the CDR3 reads TGTGCCACCAGCCCGGACAGGACGAACACCGGGGAGCTGTTTTTT. This translates into CATSPDRTNTGELFF.